The clone carrying this T cell receptor beta chain has only one observation. This entry belongs to a study of blood T cell repertoires in COVID-19. The wider study: Donors in the United States, Italy and Spain gave samples during acute or convalescent COVID-19. PBMCs, B-cell-depleted T cells, or T cells provided the cDNA or gDNA that made up the material.

Trimming cost V 7 bases and J 6 bases, with 21 bases left between them. Per the germline V gene, CDR1 is MDHEN and CDR2 is SYDVKM. The CDR3 contains 15 residues. Methods used by the authors: Quantification of nucleated cells was approximated via reference gene primer amplification. The data were produced by immunoSEQ multiplex PCR, yet TCRdb's version contains in-frame clones alone and is incomplete. V and J calls and clone size follow that table, whereas D and trimming were derived from the DNA. The sample carries 150,000 to 200,000 clones, approximately 86% recorded once. The receptor's source is a man aged 45-65 years with active or convalescent COVID-19. Sequenced: peripheral blood. The V gene is TRBV28, the J gene TRBJ1-2, with D possibly TRBD1 on 5 matching bases. The CDR3 DNA reads TGTGCCAGCACTAATTACGCGCCAGGGATCGATGGCTACACCTTC. Translated, it gives CASTNYAPGIDGYTF.